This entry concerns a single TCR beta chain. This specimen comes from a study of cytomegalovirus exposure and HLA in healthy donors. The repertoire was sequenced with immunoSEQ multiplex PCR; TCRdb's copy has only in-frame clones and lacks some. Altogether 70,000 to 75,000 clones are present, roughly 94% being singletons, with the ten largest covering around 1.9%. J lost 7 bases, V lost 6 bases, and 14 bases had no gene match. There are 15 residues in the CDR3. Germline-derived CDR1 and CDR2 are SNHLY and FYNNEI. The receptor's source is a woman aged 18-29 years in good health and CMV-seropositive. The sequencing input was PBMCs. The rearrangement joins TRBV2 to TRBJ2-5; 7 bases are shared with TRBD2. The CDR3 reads CASRLTGTTEGTQYF. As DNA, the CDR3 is TGTGCCAGCAGACTGACCGGGACTACCGAGGGGACCCAGTACTTC. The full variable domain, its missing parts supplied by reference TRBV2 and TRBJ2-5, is EPEVTQTPSHQVTQMGQEVILRCVPISNHLYFYWYRQILGQKVEFLVSFYNNEISEKSEIFDDQFSVERPDGSNFTLKIRSTKLEDSAMYFCASRLTGTTEGTQYFGPGTRLLVL.